This T cell receptor (beta chain) was captured in a study of T cell responses to AZD1222 COVID-19 vaccine. The V gene lost 3 bases and the J gene lost 0 bases, with 5 bases spanning the gap. Germline-derived CDR1 and CDR2 are LNHDA and SQIVND (reference sequence). This CDR3 has 13 residues. Using immunoSEQ multiplex PCR, the repertoire was profiled, and TCRdb retains in-frame clones only, with some absent. The sample includes under 150,000 clones, about nine tenths of them seen just once. The receptor was derived from an adult who received the AZD1222 COVID-19 vaccine. The input for sequencing was peripheral blood, taken 28 days after the second AZD1222 dose. The chain has TRBV19 and TRBJ1-1; D uncertain. The CDR3 DNA sequence: TGTGCCAGTAGTATTTTCGTGAACACTGAAGCTTTCTTT. This gives the protein CASSIFVNTEAFF.